The entry below describes one TCR beta chain. The antigen remains unidentified. The data belong to a study of T cell repertoires and HLA-DP antigens. Looking at the study overall: Donors were two male and one female, aged 18-to-29 to 60-to-69.

Points from the study as a whole: Against one allele, clones undetected before culture averaged about 35%; against the other, 50% to 60%.

The V and J ends lost 3 bases and 0 bases respectively, with 9 bases between them. Germline V lookup: CDR1 GTSNPN, CDR2 SVGIG (reference sequence). The CDR3 totals 14 residues. Generated by immunoSEQ multiplex PCR, the TCRdb table keeps only in-frame clones and is missing some. The data show about 89,000 clones, with around 86% seen just once and roughly 1.5% held by the top ten. The chain recombines TRBV30 with TRBJ1-3, with D perhaps matching TRBD1 (6 bases). The TCR originated in a man aged 45 to 65 in good health and CMV-seronegative. Sequenced: CD4+ T cells from PBMCs. The CDR3 region is CAWRQDSSGNTIYF. CDR3 DNA: TGTGCCTGGAGACAGGACAGCTCTGGAAACACCATATATTTT.